This T cell receptor (beta chain) was observed in a study of identical twins. The CDR3 loop spans 19 amino acids. The germline gives CDR1 SSHAT, CDR2 FNYEAQ (reference sequence). TCRdb reanalysed the 5' RACE reads using MiXCR and keeps one entry per CDR3 protein. The table records around 250,000 distinct CDR3 sequences, about 8.9% of them present only once. This clonotype was detected many times. One end of the junction varies from germline; a read error may be responsible. The sample also formed part of further work on yellow fever vaccine responses in identical twins.

The sequencing sample was made of CD8+ T cells sorted from blood. This TCR derives from a woman aged 18-35 years in good health. The chain links TRBV7-7 to TRBJ2-3; 8 bases are shared with TRBD2. Here the CDR3 DNA reads TGTGCTAGCAGCTTAGCCCCGATACGGGGGGGTGTTAGCACAGATACGCAGTATTTT. As protein: CASSLAPIRGGVSTDTQYF.